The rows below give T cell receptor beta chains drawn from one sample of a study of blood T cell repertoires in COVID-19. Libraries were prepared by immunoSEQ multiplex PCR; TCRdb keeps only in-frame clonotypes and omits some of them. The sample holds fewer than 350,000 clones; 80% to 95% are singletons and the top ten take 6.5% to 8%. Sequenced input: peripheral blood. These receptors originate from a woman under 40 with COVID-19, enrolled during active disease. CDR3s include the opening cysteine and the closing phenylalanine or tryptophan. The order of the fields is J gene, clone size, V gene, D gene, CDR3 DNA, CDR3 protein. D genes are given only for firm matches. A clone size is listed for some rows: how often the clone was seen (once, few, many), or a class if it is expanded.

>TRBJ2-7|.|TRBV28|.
TGTGCCAGCAAGTCAGGAGGGCGGTACGAGCAGTACTTC
CASKSGGRYEQYF
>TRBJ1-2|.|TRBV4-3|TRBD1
TGCGCCAGCAGCCAAGGGTCGGGCAGGGGGCTATATGGCTACACCTTC
CASSQGSGRGLYGYTF
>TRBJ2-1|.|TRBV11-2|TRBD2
TGTGCCAGCAGCAAGACTAGCGGGAGTCGTCGCAATGAGCAGTTCTTC
CASSKTSGSRRNEQFF
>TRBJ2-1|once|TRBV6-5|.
TGTGCCAGCATCCTCGGGACTTCCACCTACAATGAGCAGTTCTTC
CASILGTSTYNEQFF
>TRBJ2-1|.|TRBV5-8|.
TGTGCCAGCAGCGGGGGACATCGGTCGATATCCCACAATGAGCAGTTCTTC
CASSGGHRSISHNEQFF
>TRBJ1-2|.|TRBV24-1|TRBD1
TGTGCCACCAGCGGGGACAGGGTCGACTATGGCTACACCTTC
CATSGDRVDYGYTF
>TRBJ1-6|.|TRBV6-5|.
TGTGCCAGCAGTTTTAACCGCGATTCACCCCTCCACTTT
CASSFNRDSPLHF
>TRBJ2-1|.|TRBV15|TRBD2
TGTGCCACCAGCAGAGATGCGGGAGCCCCCTACAATGAGCAGTTCTTC
CATSRDAGAPYNEQFF
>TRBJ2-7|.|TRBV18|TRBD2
TGTGCCAGCTCAGCACTAGCGGGAGGTGACGAGCAGTACTTC
CASSALAGGDEQYF
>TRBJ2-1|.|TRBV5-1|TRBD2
TGCGCCAGCAGCGGGGGACTAGCGCACAATGAGCAGTTCTTC
CASSGGLAHNEQFF
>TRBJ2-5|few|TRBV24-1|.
TGTGCCACATCCACGTACGTCGGGGAGACCCAGTACTTC
CATSTYVGETQYF